Below, 15 T cell receptor beta chains from the same sample are listed, as sequenced in a study of T cells in Graves' hyperthyroidism and ophthalmopathy. The CDR3 regions of TCR beta were amplified from RNA transcripts. In the first-round RT-PCR of the TCR CDR3, the HTBI primer set was used. Each CDR3 protein is one row after TCRdb ran MiXCR on the multiplex PCR reads. This table has 550,000 to 700,000 distinct CDR3 sequences, more than 45% appearing once. The specimen was peripheral blood or thyroid tissue (not recorded which). Receptor source: an adult woman with Graves' disease, either hyperthyroidism or ophthalmopathy (not recorded which).

This sequence joins TRBV28 and TRBJ2-5, with TRBD2 identical over 7 bases. Trimming took 2 bases from V and 4 from J; bases not matched to a gene: 4. The CDR3 extends over 14 amino acids. The germline gives CDR1 MDHEN, CDR2 SYDVKM. CDR3 in amino acids: CASSLIGEGETQYF. In DNA, the CDR3 is TGTGCCAGCAGTTTAATAGGGGAGGGAGAGACCCAGTACTTC.

The table lists this clonotype with a few counts. This chain uses TRBV29-1 with TRBJ1-2, with 9 bases identical to TRBD1. The junction had 0 bases not matched to a gene; V was cut back by 1 base and J by 3 bases. Germline loops: CDR1 SQVTM, CDR2 ANQGSEA. The CDR3 contains 13 residues. CDR3 sequence: CSVEGTGDYGYTF. As DNA, the CDR3 is TGCAGCGTTGAAGGGACAGGGGACTATGGCTACACCTTC.

This clonotype was observed a handful of times. A clone one base away is much larger, so this may be a read error. This sequence joins TRBV10-3 and TRBJ2-7; 9 positions match TRBD2. The CDR3 has 15 amino acids. Trimming at V came to 5 bases and at J to 6 bases, leaving 11 bases not matched to a gene. Germline V gene sequence: CDR1 ENHRY, CDR2 SYGVKD. CDR3 bases: TGTGCCATCAGTTACGGGGGTAGCGGGAGAAGCGAGCAGTACTTC. It codes for CAISYGGSGRSEQYF.

V gene TRBV29-1 combines with J gene TRBJ2-7; unclear D gene. Germline CDR1 SQVTM, CDR2 ANQGSEA. With 6 bases removed from V and 7 bases from J, the gap between germline ends came to 13 bases. The CDR3 loop spans 11 amino acids. This chain's CDR3 is CSVRMSGEQYF. As DNA, the CDR3 is TGCAGCGTCCGGATGAGTGGGGAGCAGTACTTC.

The chain is built from TRBV2 and TRBJ2-3, with TRBD2 matching 13 bases. Germline lookup yields CDR1 SNHLY and CDR2 FYNNEI. The CDR3 totals 16 residues. Trimming took 6 bases from V and 2 from J; bases not matched to a gene: 5. CDR3 in amino acids: CASRMGLAGFTDTQYF. Written as DNA, the CDR3 is TGTGCCAGCAGGATGGGACTAGCGGGATTCACAGATACGCAGTATTTT.

This clonotype was counted ten times or more. The genes are TRBV2 and TRBJ1-2; D is possibly TRBD1 (6 bases). This CDR3 has 12 amino acids. Germline CDR1 and CDR2: SNHLY and FYNNEI. Trimming cost V 5 bases and J 5 bases, with 9 bases left between them. The CDR3 bases are TGTGCCAGCAGTTGGACAGCTTATGGCTACACCTTC. It codes for CASSWTAYGYTF.

This clonotype was picked up a small number of times. V gene TRBV25-1 combines with J gene TRBJ1-5, with 8 bases identical to TRBD1. This CDR3 is 13 amino acids long. Per the germline V gene, CDR1 is MGHDK and CDR2 is SYGVNS. V shed 8 bases and J 6 bases; nucleotides not matched to a gene: 6. CDR3 protein: CASAPQGGQPQHF. The CDR3 DNA sequence: TGTGCCAGCGCTCCACAGGGGGGTCAGCCCCAGCATTTT. The full variable domain, completed using reference TRBV25-1 and TRBJ1-5, is EADIYQTPRYLVIGTGKKITLECSQTMGHDKMYWYQQDPGMELHLIHYSYGVNSTEKGDLSSESTVSRIRTEHFPLTLESARPSHTSQYLCASAPQGGQPQHFGDGTRLSIL.

In its sample, this clonotype was seen many times. The V gene is TRBV11-2, the J gene TRBJ2-5; D not certain. Germline V gene sequence: CDR1 SGHAT, CDR2 FQNNGV. Trimming removed 5 bases from V and 1 base from J, with 20 bases in between. There are 17 residues in the CDR3. This CDR3 reads CASSKYKSYFSQETQYF. The CDR3 DNA reads as TGTGCCAGCAGCAAATACAAATCATACTTTTCCCAAGAGACCCAGTACTTC.

This clonotype was counted ten times or more. This chain links TRBV12-3 or TRBV12-4 with TRBJ1-1, with unresolved D. The CDR3 is 13 residues long. Trimming shortened V by 4 bases and J by 0 bases, and 6 bases separated the two germline ends. Here the CDR3 DNA reads TGTGCCAGCAGTTCCCGCGTGAACACTGAAGCTTTCTTT. Translated: CASSSRVNTEAFF.

This clonotype was observed once. This rearrangement joins TRBV7-2 to TRBJ2-5, with TRBD2 identical over 7 bases. The CDR3 runs to 16 residues. With V trimmed by 4 bases and J by 5 bases, 13 bases remained unmatched. Germline loops: CDR1 SGHTA, CDR2 FQGNSA. The DNA of the CDR3 is TGTGCCAGCAGCTCCCGACTAGCTCCAGTGGGGGAGACCCAGTACTTC. As protein: CASSSRLAPVGETQYF.

The chain carries TRBV11-2 and TRBJ2-1; no firm D call. V lost 7 bases to trimming and J lost 6 bases, with 19 bases between them. The CDR3 runs to 15 residues. Germline CDR1 reads SGHAT; CDR2 reads FQNNGV. The CDR3 DNA sequence: TGTGCCAGCATTTCCCTACCGGGCCGTATCAATGAGCAGTTCTTC. As protein: CASISLPGRINEQFF. Full variable domain (outside the CDR3, taken from reference TRBV11-2 and TRBJ2-1): EAGVAQSPRYKIIEKRQSVAFWCNPISGHATLYWYQQILGQGPKLLIQFQNNGVVDDSQLPKDRFSAERLKGVDSTLKIQPAKLEDSAVYLCASISLPGRINEQFFGPGTRLTVL.

The chain is built from TRBV7-2 and TRBJ2-3; 8 nucleotides line up with TRBD2. Unmatched junction bases numbered 2, after V lost 1 base and J lost 5 bases. The V gene's germline CDR1 is SGHTA and CDR2 FQGNSA. The CDR3 covers 14 residues. CDR3 in amino acids: CASSLVAGQDTQYF. CDR3 DNA: TGTGCCAGCAGCTTAGTAGCGGGACAAGATACGCAGTATTTT. Based on the CDR3 plus reference TRBV7-2 and TRBJ2-3, the full variable domain is GAGVSQSPSNKVTEKGKDVELRCDPISGHTALYWYRQSLGQGLEFLIYFQGNSAPDKSGLPSDRFSAERTGGSVSTLTIQRTQQEDSAVYLCASSLVAGQDTQYFGPGTRLTVL.

In regard to this clonotype: Germline and junction disagree at one end, which may indicate a read error. This rearrangement joins TRBV7-2 to TRBJ2-6; possibly TRBD1 or TRBD2 for D (6 bases each). The V gene's germline CDR1 is SGHTA and CDR2 FQGNSA. The CDR3 consists of 15 residues. The CDR3 DNA reads as TGTGCCAGCAGCTTATGGGGGGCTGGGACCAACGTCCTGACTTTC. It specifies CASSLWGAGTNVLTF.

The chain recombines TRBV19 with TRBJ2-6; D is possibly TRBD1 (5 bases). This CDR3 is built from 14 residues. V lost 3 bases to trimming and J lost 4 bases, with 7 bases between them. Germline V CDR1 and CDR2: LNHDA, SQIVND (reference sequence). In DNA form, the CDR3 reads TGTGCCAGTAGTATCGACAGAGGGGCCAACGTCCTGACTTTC. This translates into CASSIDRGANVLTF.

The rearrangement links TRBV5-1 to TRBJ2-7; D not resolved. The length of the CDR3 is 11 residues. The V gene's germline CDR1 is SGHRS and CDR2 YFSETQ. Trimming removed 6 bases from V and 6 bases from J, with 10 bases in between. The CDR3 nucleotides read TGCGCCAGCACTGGTCCCTTCGAGCAGTACTTC. It yields the protein CASTGPFEQYF.